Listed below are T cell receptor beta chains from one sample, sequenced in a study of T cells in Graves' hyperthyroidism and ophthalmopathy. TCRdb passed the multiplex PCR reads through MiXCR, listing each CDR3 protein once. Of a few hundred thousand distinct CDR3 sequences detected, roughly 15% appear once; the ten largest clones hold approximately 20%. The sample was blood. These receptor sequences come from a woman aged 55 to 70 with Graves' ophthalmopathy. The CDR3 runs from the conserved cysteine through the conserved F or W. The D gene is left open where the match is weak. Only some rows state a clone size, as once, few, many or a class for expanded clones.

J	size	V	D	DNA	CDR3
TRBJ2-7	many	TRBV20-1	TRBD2	TGCAGTGCCCGCCCCCTAACTAGCGCGTACGAGCAGTACTTC	CSARPLTSAYEQYF
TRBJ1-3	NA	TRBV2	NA	TGTGCCAGCACCCCCCCAGGACAAAAAAACACCATATATTTT	CASTPPGQKNTIYF
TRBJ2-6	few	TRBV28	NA	TGTGCCAGCAGTAAAAGTATATCTGGGGCCAACGTCCTGACTTTC	CASSKSISGANVLTF
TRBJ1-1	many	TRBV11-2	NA	TGTGCCAGCAGCTTAGTTGGGACCCTAAACACTGAAGCTTTCTTT	CASSLVGTLNTEAFF
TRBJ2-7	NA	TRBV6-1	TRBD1	TGTGCCAGCAAAAAGGGGACAGGGGGCGCCTCCTACGAGCAGTACTTC	CASKKGTGGASYEQYF
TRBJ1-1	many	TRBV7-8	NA	TGTGCCAGCAGCGCCCGAACAGGGCAGAACACTGAAGCTTTCTTT	CASSARTGQNTEAFF
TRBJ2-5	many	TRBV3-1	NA	TGTGCCAGCAGCCAAGACGGGGGGACAGGTATCCAAGAGACCCAGTACTTC	CASSQDGGTGIQETQYF
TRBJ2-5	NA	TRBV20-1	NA	TGCAGTGCGGAAAAACCGGGACGGCAAGAGACCCAGTACTTC	CSAEKPGRQETQYF
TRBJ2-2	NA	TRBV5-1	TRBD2	TGCGCCAGCAGCTTGCTCCTAGCGGAGGACACCGGGGAGCTGTTTTTT	CASSLLLAEDTGELFF
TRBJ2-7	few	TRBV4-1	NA	TGCGCCAGCAGCCAAGAAACGCGGGCCCCATACGAGCAGTACTTC	CASSQETRAPYEQYF
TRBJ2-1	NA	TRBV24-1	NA	TGTGCCACCAGTGATAAAGTGGGCAGGGTGTACAATGAGCAGTTCTTC	CATSDKVGRVYNEQFF
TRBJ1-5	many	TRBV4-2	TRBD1	TGTGCCAGCAGCCAGGACAGGGTGCGGCCCCAGCATTTT	CASSQDRVRPQHF
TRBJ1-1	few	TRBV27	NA	TGTGCCAGCAGTTTTCAGGGAGAGAACACTGAAGCTTTCTTT	CASSFQGENTEAFF
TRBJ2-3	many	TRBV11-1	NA	TGTGCCAGCAGCTATTTCATAGGAGGGTTAGAAGATACGCAGTATTTT	CASSYFIGGLEDTQYF
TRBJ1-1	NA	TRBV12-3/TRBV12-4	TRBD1	TGTGCCAGTAGGGGGCCGTGGAGCACTGAAGCTTTCTTT	CASRGPWSTEAFF
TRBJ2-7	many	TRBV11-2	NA	TGTGCCAGCAGCTTAGAGGTGGGGACCCTCCTCGAGCAGTACTTC	CASSLEVGTLLEQYF
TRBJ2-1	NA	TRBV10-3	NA	TGTGCCTCAGGTGTGAGTGGCGGCGAGCAGTTCTTC	CASGVSGGEQFF
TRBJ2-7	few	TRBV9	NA	TGTGCCAGCAGCGTGGTTAGTCACAGTAATGAGCAGTACTTC	CASSVVSHSNEQYF
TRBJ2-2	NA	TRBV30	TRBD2	TGTGCCTGGAGGCTGACTAGCGGGAGGGCCGTTGTCACCGGGGAGCTGTTTTTT	CAWRLTSGRAVVTGELFF
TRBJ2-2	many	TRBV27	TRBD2	TGTGCCAGCAGTTTTAGCCGGGGAGGGACCGGGGAGCTGTTTTTT	CASSFSRGGTGELFF
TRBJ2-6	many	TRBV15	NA	TGTGCCACCAGCAGAGATTGGGTCGGTAGGGGGGCCAACGTCCTGACTTTC	CATSRDWVGRGANVLTF
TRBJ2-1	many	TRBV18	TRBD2	TGTGCCAGCTCCGACTCGGGAGGGGCGAATGAGCAGTTCTTC	CASSDSGGANEQFF
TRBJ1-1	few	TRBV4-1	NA	TGCGCCAGCAGCCAAAGGTCGAACACTGAAGCTTTCTTT	CASSQRSNTEAFF
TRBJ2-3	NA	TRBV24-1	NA	TGTGCCACCAGGGATTCGGGAGATACGCAGTATTTT	CATRDSGDTQYF
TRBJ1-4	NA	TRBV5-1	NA	TGCGCCAGCAGAGTAGAAGAGTCCGAAAAACTGTTTTTT	CASRVEESEKLFF
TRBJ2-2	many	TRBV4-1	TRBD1	TGCGCCAGCAGCCAGGCAGGCCCGGGACAGGGGGCGGACGGGGAGCTGTTTTTT	CASSQAGPGQGADGELFF
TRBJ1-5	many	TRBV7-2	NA	TGTGCCAGCAGCCGGGGCGTAGATCCCAATCAGCCCCAGCATTTT	CASSRGVDPNQPQHF
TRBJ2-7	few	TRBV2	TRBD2	TGTGCCAGAAGACTAGCGGGAGCCGGTGGCGAGCAGTACTTC	CARRLAGAGGEQYF
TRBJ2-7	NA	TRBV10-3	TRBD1	TGTGCCATCAGTGAACAGGGGCCCCTCTACGAGCAGTACTTC	CAISEQGPLYEQYF
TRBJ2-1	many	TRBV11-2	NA	TGTGCCAGCAGCTACGGACTTCGGCGGGATGAGCAGTTCTTC	CASSYGLRRDEQFF
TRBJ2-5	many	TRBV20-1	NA	TGCAGTGCTCTCGCGGGCCCGTACCAAGAGACCCAGTACTTC	CSALAGPYQETQYF
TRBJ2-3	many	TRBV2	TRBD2	TGTGCCAGCAGGGTAGCGGGGCGCACAGATACGCAGTATTTT	CASRVAGRTDTQYF
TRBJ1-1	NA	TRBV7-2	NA	TGTGCCAGCAGCTTGGTACCGTCAAACACTGAAGCTTTCTTT	CASSLVPSNTEAFF
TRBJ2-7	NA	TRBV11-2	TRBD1	TGTGCCAGCAGTTTTGGGACAGGGGTAAACGAGCAGTACTTC	CASSFGTGVNEQYF
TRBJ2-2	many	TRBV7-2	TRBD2	TGTGCCAGCAGCTCCCAGAGTAGCGGGAGAGCCGGGGAGCTGTTTTTT	CASSSQSSGRAGELFF
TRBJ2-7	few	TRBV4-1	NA	TGCGCCAGCAGCCATCCGGGACGGACCGACTACGAGCAGTACTTC	CASSHPGRTDYEQYF
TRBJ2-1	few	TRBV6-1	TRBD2	TGTGCCAGCAGTCAGAGCGGGAGACAGTTCTTC	CASSQSGRQFF
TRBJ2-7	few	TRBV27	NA	TGTGCCAGCAGTTTGAGGGGGGAATCCTACGAGCAGTACTTC	CASSLRGESYEQYF
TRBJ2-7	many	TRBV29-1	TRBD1	TGCAGCGTGTGGACAGGGTTGTTCAACGAGCAGTACTTC	CSVWTGLFNEQYF
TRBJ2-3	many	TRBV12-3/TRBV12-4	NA	TGTGCCAGCACCGGAACCTGGGGGGTTCCTGGCACAGATACGCAGTATTTT	CASTGTWGVPGTDTQYF
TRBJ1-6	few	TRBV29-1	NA	TGCAGCGTACGGGTATCTCCTAATTCACCCCTCCACTTT	CSVRVSPNSPLHF
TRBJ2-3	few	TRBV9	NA	TGTGCCAGCAGCGTAGTTGGGTTACGGGATACGCAGTATTTT	CASSVVGLRDTQYF
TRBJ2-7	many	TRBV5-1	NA	TGCGCCAGCAGCTTAGACATTCTCTCCTACGAGCAGTACTTC	CASSLDILSYEQYF
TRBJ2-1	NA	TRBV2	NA	TGTGCCAGCATGGCGGGAAAGTGGAATGAGCAGTTCTTC	CASMAGKWNEQFF
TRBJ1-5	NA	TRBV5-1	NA	TGCGCCAGCAGCAGGGACGGACCCAATCAGCCCCAGCATTTT	CASSRDGPNQPQHF
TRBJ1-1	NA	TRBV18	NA	TGTGCCAGCTCACTCCTCGCGGGGCAGGGGAACACTGAAGCTTTCTTT	CASSLLAGQGNTEAFF
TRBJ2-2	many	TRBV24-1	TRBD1	TGTGCCACCAGTGACTCGCCGGGCAGGGGGCCCGCCGGGGAGCTGTTTTTT	CATSDSPGRGPAGELFF
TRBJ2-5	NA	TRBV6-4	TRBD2	TGTGCCAGCAGTGTTCTAGCGGGAGCGGGAGAGACCCAGTACTTC	CASSVLAGAGETQYF
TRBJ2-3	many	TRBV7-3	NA	TGTGCCAGCAGCTTATCGAGGGAGTCAGATACGCAGTATTTT	CASSLSRESDTQYF
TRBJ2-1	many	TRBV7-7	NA	TGTGCCAGCAGCTTAGCAGGGACTCCTGAGCAGTTCTTC	CASSLAGTPEQFF
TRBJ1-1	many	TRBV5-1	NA	TGCGCCAGCAACCCGGGTGGGGGGACTGAAGCTTTCTTT	CASNPGGGTEAFF
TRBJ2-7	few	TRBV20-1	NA	TGCAGTGCTAGAGATGTCCAGGGTCGGCCCTACGAGCAGTACTTC	CSARDVQGRPYEQYF